One and the same sample provided the 30 T cell receptor beta chains below, sequenced in a study of T-cell reconstitution after alpha-beta-depleted transplantation in children. Construction of the TCRbeta library involved unique molecular identifiers. TCRdb reprocessed the PCR reads with MiXCR, giving one entry per CDR3 protein. Of 500,000 to 600,000 distinct CDR3 sequences listed, 25% to 30% were seen once; the top ten hold under 45%. The sample was PBMCs, taken before TCRalphabeta/CD19-depleted stem cell transplant. The receptors here all came from a boy less than two years old with Wiskott-Aldrich syndrome, due to receive a stem cell transplant.

V gene TRBV29-1 combines with J gene TRBJ2-5; no definite D call. The CDR3 runs to 13 residues. V was cut by 4 bases and J by 1 base, with 10 bases left in between. Germline CDR1 is SQVTM and CDR2 is ANQGSEA. CDR3 sequence: CSVGFGPQETQYF. CDR3 nucleotide sequence: TGCAGCGTTGGGTTCGGCCCCCAAGAGACCCAGTACTTC. Drawing the rest from reference TRBV29-1 and TRBJ2-5, the complete variable domain is SAVISQKPSRDICQRGTSLTIQCQVDSQVTMMFWYRQQPGQSLTLIATANQGSEATYESGFVIDKFPISRPNLTFSTLTVSNMSPEDSSIYLCSVGFGPQETQYFGPGTRLLVL.

The V and J genes are TRBV10-3 and TRBJ1-2, with D possibly TRBD1 on 5 matching bases. Germline values: CDR1 ENHRY, CDR2 SYGVKD. This CDR3 has 13 residues. The V and J ends lost 4 bases and 7 bases respectively, with 13 bases between them. The CDR3, as DNA: TGTGCCATCAGTGGAGGGGAGGACTCTGGCTACACCTTC. Protein product: CAISGGEDSGYTF.

The chain is built from TRBV27 and TRBJ2-1; 9 nucleotides agree with TRBD2. CDR3 length equals 16 residues. After removal of 3 bases from V and 6 bases from J, the junction contained 9 bases not matched to a gene. The V gene's germline CDR1 is MNHEY and CDR2 SMNVEV (reference sequence). The CDR3, as DNA: TGTGCCAGCAGTTTTCGGGGACTAGCTAACTCCAATGAGCAGTTCTTC. This encodes CASSFRGLANSNEQFF.

The V and J genes are TRBV5-1 and TRBJ2-1; D is unclear. V lost 4 bases and J lost 4, with 12 bases in between. CDR1 SGHRS and CDR2 YFSETQ come from the germline V gene. This CDR3 is built from 14 residues. DNA of the CDR3: TGCGCCAGCAGCGAGAATCTCGGGTACAATGAGCAGTTCTTC. Translated, it gives CASSENLGYNEQFF.

The chain combines TRBV7-2 with TRBJ2-7; 10 bases map to TRBD2. The germline V gene has CDR1 SGHTA and CDR2 FQGNSA. J was trimmed by 4 bases and V by 5 bases; bases with no gene match: 8. CDR3 length: 15 amino acids. CDR3 sequence: CASSRSGRVRYEQYF. CDR3 DNA sequence: TGTGCCAGCAGCCGGAGCGGGAGGGTTAGGTACGAGCAGTACTTC. The whole variable domain, remainder taken from reference TRBV7-2 and TRBJ2-7, is GAGVSQSPSNKVTEKGKDVELRCDPISGHTALYWYRQSLGQGLEFLIYFQGNSAPDKSGLPSDRFSAERTGGSVSTLTIQRTQQEDSAVYLCASSRSGRVRYEQYFGPGTRLTVT.

This clonotype occurred a few times. This chain links TRBV20-1 with TRBJ1-3; tentative D call: TRBD1 (5 bases). Germline V gene lookup returns CDR1 DFQATT and CDR2 SNEGSKA (reference sequence). The CDR3 consists of 15 residues. The germline V and J ends were trimmed by 1 base and 0 bases, with 10 bases remaining between them. The CDR3 sequence: CSARAGTVSGNTIYF. CDR3 bases: TGCAGTGCTAGAGCCGGGACGGTCTCTGGAAACACCATATATTTT.

This clonotype has only a few counts. The chain uses TRBV7-2 and TRBJ2-5; 9 bases agree with TRBD2. The trim removed 2 bases at V and 4 bases at J, leaving 5 bases unmatched. The CDR3 has 15 residues. Germline V gene lookup returns CDR1 SGHTA and CDR2 FQGNSA. CDR3 nucleotides: TGTGCCAGCAGCTTATATAGCGGGAGTGGAGAGACCCAGTACTTC. Its translation: CASSLYSGSGETQYF.

This clonotype was seen a few times. DNA of the CDR3: TGTGCCTGGAAAGGGGGTTCTAATGAAAAACTGTTTTTT. This sequence encodes CAWKGGSNEKLFF. The chain is built from TRBV30 and TRBJ1-4; a possible D gene is TRBD1 (6 bases). The CDR3 is 13 residues long. Germline CDR1 and CDR2: GTSNPN and SVGIG (reference sequence). V lost 4 bases and J 3 bases, leaving 9 bases between the germline ends.

This clonotype appeared a few times. This chain joins TRBV5-6 and TRBJ1-2, with 8 bases identical to TRBD1. The CDR3 has 17 amino acids. The V and J ends lost 3 bases and 5 bases, in that order; junction bases with no gene match: 15. Germline CDR1 is SGHDT and CDR2 is YYEEEE. The CDR3 coding sequence is TGTGCCAGCAGCTCGTTTGGAAAATGGCAGGGGGCGTATGGCTACACCTTC. Translation gives CASSSFGKWQGAYGYTF.

This clonotype was counted a few times. This rearrangement joins TRBV24-1 to TRBJ2-2; 7 nucleotides match TRBD1. CDR1 is KGHDR and CDR2 is SFDVKD in the germline V gene. The CDR3 is 18 amino acids. The ends lost 4 bases at V and 3 bases at J; junction bases unmatched: 13. The DNA of the CDR3 is TGTGCCACCAGTGAGAGACAGGGTCTGAGGACCTACACCGGGGAGCTGTTTTTT. As protein: CATSERQGLRTYTGELFF.

The CDR3 DNA sequence: TGTGCCAGCAGCTCCAGGACTAGCGGGAGGGGAATATCAGATACGCAGTATTTT. Protein product: CASSSRTSGRGISDTQYF. The chain joins TRBV2 to TRBJ2-3; TRBD2 agrees at 15 bases. The V and J ends lost 6 bases and 4 bases, in that order; junction bases with no gene match: 11. Germline V gene data show CDR1 as SNHLY and CDR2 as FYNNEI. The CDR3 contains 18 residues.

V usage is TRBV12-3 or TRBV12-4 and J usage is TRBJ2-2; D may be TRBD1 (5 bases). The CDR3 extends over 13 amino acids. The V end lost 6 bases, the J end lost 10 bases, and 15 bases lay between the germline ends. CDR3: CASSPQGWVELFF. The CDR3 DNA follows: TGTGCCAGCAGCCCCCAGGGCTGGGTGGAGCTGTTTTTT.

The chain uses TRBV12-3 or TRBV12-4 and TRBJ2-1, with D uncertain. CDR3 length: 12 residues. Trimming shortened V by 6 bases and J by 6 bases, and 9 bases separated the two germline ends. The CDR3 coding sequence is TGTGCCAGCAGCCCGGGCCTCAATGAGCAGTTCTTC. Protein sequence: CASSPGLNEQFF.

In this sample, this clonotype turned up a few times. The chain uses TRBV6-5 and TRBJ2-6; 9 bases align to TRBD2. CDR1 is MNHEY, CDR2 SVGAGI, per germline. The V and J ends lost 2 bases and 2 bases, in that order; junction bases with no gene match: 7. This CDR3 has 18 amino acids. The CDR3 nucleotides are TGTGCCAGCAGTTACGTGGCGGGAGGGCCGGCTGGGGCCAACGTCCTGACTTTC. Protein sequence: CASSYVAGGPAGANVLTF.

The chain carries TRBV12-3 or TRBV12-4 and TRBJ2-3; D is tentatively TRBD1 or TRBD2 (5 bases each). Trimming took 3 bases from V and 2 from J, leaving 12 bases between them. The CDR3 consists of 15 residues. CDR3 residues: CASSFGDGDTDTQYF. The DNA for the CDR3 is TGTGCCAGCAGTTTCGGGGACGGGGACACAGATACGCAGTATTTT.

This clonotype was observed a handful of times. The chain links TRBV4-1 to TRBJ2-2, with 9 bases fitting TRBD2. The length of the CDR3 is 16 residues. Losses at the gene ends were 1 base for V and 6 bases for J; bases not matched to a gene: 6. CDR1 and CDR2 from the germline V gene are MGHRA and YSYEKL. CDR3 region: CASSQGSGRIPGELFF. The DNA for the CDR3 is TGCGCCAGCAGCCAAGGGAGCGGGAGGATCCCCGGGGAGCTGTTTTTT.

V gene TRBV11-2 combines with J gene TRBJ2-1; no clear D. Germline V gene sequence: CDR1 SGHAT, CDR2 FQNNGV. CDR3 length equals 15 residues. The V and J ends lost 7 bases and 4 bases respectively, with 17 bases between them. The CDR3 sequence is CASTSGESGYNEQFF. The CDR3 DNA reads TGTGCCAGCACCAGTGGGGAATCGGGTTACAATGAGCAGTTCTTC.

The chain carries TRBV7-6 and TRBJ2-3, with D perhaps matching TRBD2 (6 bases). V was clipped by 5 bases and J by 1 base, with 19 bases between them. This CDR3 has 17 amino acids. Per the germline V gene, CDR1 is SGHVS and CDR2 is FNYEAQ. In DNA, the CDR3 is TGTGCCAGCAGCCCACAGGAGGGGCGGGGTGGCACAGATACGCAGTATTTT. Encoded protein: CASSPQEGRGGTDTQYF.

J is TRBJ2-3 and V is TRBV3-1; possible D gene TRBD2, 6 bases. V lost 0 bases, J lost 8 bases, and 15 bases lay in between. From germline, CDR1 is LGHDT and CDR2 YNNKEL (reference sequence). There are 15 residues in the CDR3. CDR3 sequence (DNA): TGTGCCAGCAGCCAAGATTCGGGACTCTCCCGTACGCAGTATTTT. Translating gives CASSQDSGLSRTQYF.

The chain joins TRBV5-1 to TRBJ2-1; D ambiguous. Germline V lookup: CDR1 SGHRS, CDR2 YFSETQ. The CDR3 has 15 amino acids. V was clipped by 2 bases and J by 6 bases, with 15 bases between them. The CDR3 nucleotides read TGCGCCAGCAGCTTCTCGGTAGATCCGACCAATGAGCAGTTCTTC. It specifies CASSFSVDPTNEQFF.

The chain couples TRBV12-3 or TRBV12-4 to TRBJ2-7, with 8 bases matching TRBD2. With 4 bases clipped from V and 7 bases from J, the junction kept 9 bases outside the gene matches. The CDR3 length is 14 residues. The CDR3 spells CASSSPREGGEQYF. The CDR3 region has the DNA TGTGCCAGCAGTTCGCCTCGGGAGGGCGGGGAGCAGTACTTC.

The V and J genes are TRBV12-3 or TRBV12-4 and TRBJ1-4, with unresolved D. There are 16 residues in the CDR3. Trimming took 4 bases from V and 2 from J, leaving 14 bases between them. The CDR3 region is CASSYGAFVTNEKLFF. DNA of the CDR3: TGTGCCAGCAGTTACGGTGCATTCGTCACTAATGAAAAACTGTTTTTT.

The chain joins TRBV20-1 to TRBJ1-3; D may be TRBD1 (5 bases). The CDR3 length is 15 residues. V lost 0 bases, J lost 8 bases, and 17 bases lay in between. Germline V gene lookup returns CDR1 DFQATT and CDR2 SNEGSKA (reference sequence). This chain's CDR3 is CSARDPGLGGDTIYF. DNA for the CDR3: TGCAGTGCTAGAGATCCGGGACTCGGTGGGGACACCATATATTTT.

The rearrangement uses TRBV5-1 and TRBJ2-2; D is ambiguous. This CDR3 comprises 12 residues. V was clipped by 0 bases and J by 7 bases, with 4 bases between them. Germline CDR1 SGHRS, CDR2 YFSETQ. This CDR3 is CASSLEVGELFF. CDR3 DNA: TGCGCCAGCAGCTTGGAGGTCGGGGAGCTGTTTTTT.

This clonotype turned up a few times. This sequence joins TRBV5-1 and TRBJ2-3, with D possibly being TRBD1 or TRBD2 (5 bases each). CDR1 is SGHRS, CDR2 YFSETQ, per germline. The CDR3 is 13 residues long. Trimming pared 4 bases from V and 6 bases from J, leaving 12 bases between. CDR3 bases: TGCGCCAGCAGCACCCAATGGGGGGATACGCAGTATTTT. Encoded protein: CASSTQWGDTQYF.

The chain joins TRBV12-3 or TRBV12-4 to TRBJ2-3; the match to TRBD2 covers 11 bases. This CDR3 is built from 16 residues. Trimming cost V 3 bases and J 9 bases; bases outside gene matches: 11. The CDR3 reads CASSFKGLAAPVTQYF. The CDR3 nucleotides read TGTGCCAGCAGTTTTAAGGGACTAGCGGCCCCAGTGACGCAGTATTTT.

Only a few counts were recorded for this clonotype. V gene TRBV7-2 combines with J gene TRBJ2-1, with a weak D call TRBD1 (6 bases). Germline values: CDR1 SGHTA, CDR2 FQGNSA. The germline V and J ends were trimmed by 6 bases and 9 bases, with 18 bases remaining between them. The CDR3 totals 14 residues. The CDR3 protein is CASRLAGGTREQFF. CDR3 nucleotides: TGTGCCAGCAGGTTGGCTGGGGGCACTCGTGAGCAGTTCTTC.

V gene TRBV20-1 combines with J gene TRBJ2-3, with 7 bases lining up with TRBD2. The CDR3 is made up of 17 amino acids. V shed 3 bases, J shed 2 bases, and the junction held 14 bases outside the gene matches. Germline V gene data show CDR1 as DFQATT and CDR2 as SNEGSKA (reference sequence). The CDR3 loop reads CSASPTFSGMYTDTQYF. The CDR3 DNA reads as TGCAGTGCTAGCCCGACCTTCAGCGGGATGTACACAGATACGCAGTATTTT.

V usage is TRBV20-1 and J usage is TRBJ2-7, with 9 bases that match TRBD1. V lost 3 bases and J lost 0; bases outside the gene matches: 9. The germline V gene encodes CDR1 DFQATT and CDR2 SNEGSKA (reference sequence). CDR3 length: 16 residues. The CDR3 DNA reads as TGCAGTGCTAGTTTTCAGGGGACAGGGATCTCCTACGAGCAGTACTTC. Protein product: CSASFQGTGISYEQYF.

V and J are TRBV24-1 and TRBJ2-1, with a weak D call TRBD2 (6 bases). Germline lookup yields CDR1 KGHDR and CDR2 SFDVKD. Trimming stripped 0 bases from V and 4 bases from J, with 18 bases between. This CDR3 comprises 18 residues. The CDR3 is CATSDLNAGKGIYNEQFF. CDR3 nucleotides: TGTGCCACCAGTGATTTGAATGCGGGAAAGGGAATTTACAATGAGCAGTTCTTC.